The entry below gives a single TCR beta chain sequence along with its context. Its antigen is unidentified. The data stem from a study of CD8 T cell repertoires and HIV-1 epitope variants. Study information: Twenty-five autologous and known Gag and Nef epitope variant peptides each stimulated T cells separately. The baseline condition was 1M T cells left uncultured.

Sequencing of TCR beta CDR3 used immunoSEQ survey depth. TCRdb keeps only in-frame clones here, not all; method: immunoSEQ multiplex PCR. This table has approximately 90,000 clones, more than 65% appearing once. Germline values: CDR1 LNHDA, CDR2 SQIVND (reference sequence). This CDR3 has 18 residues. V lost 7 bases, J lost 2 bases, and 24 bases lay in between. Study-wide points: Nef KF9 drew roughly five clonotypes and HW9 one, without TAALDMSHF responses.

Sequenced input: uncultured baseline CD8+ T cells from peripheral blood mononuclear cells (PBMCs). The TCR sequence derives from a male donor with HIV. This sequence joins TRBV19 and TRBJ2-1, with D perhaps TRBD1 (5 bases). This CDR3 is CASKRVGSWTSAYNEQFF. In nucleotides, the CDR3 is TGTGCCAGTAAAAGAGTTGGTTCTTGGACATCTGCCTACAATGAGCAGTTCTTC. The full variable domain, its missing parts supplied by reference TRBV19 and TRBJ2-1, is DGGITQSPKYLFRKEGQNVTLSCEQNLNHDAMYWYRQDPGQGLRLIYYSQIVNDFQKGDIAEGYSVSREKKESFPLTVTSAQKNPTAFYLCASKRVGSWTSAYNEQFFGPGTRLTVL.